This T cell receptor beta chain was documented in a study of control samples from healthy donors and cancer patients. The table came from immunoSEQ multiplex PCR; TCRdb's copy has only in-frame clones and leaves some out. Among about 220,000 clones listed, about 94% were seen once. V gave up 1 base and J gave up 7 bases, with 14 bases separating them. This CDR3 contains 15 residues. Germline lookup yields CDR1 SGHTA and CDR2 FQGNSA. The receptor comes from a man aged 45-60 years in good health. Input material: blood. The genes are TRBV7-2 and TRBJ1-5; D possibly corresponds to TRBD1 (6 bases). CDR3: CASSLVAGDAQPQHF. The CDR3 DNA sequence: TGTGCCAGCAGCTTAGTGGCAGGGGACGCGCAGCCCCAGCATTTT.